Following are 17 T cell receptor beta chains from one sample sequenced in a study of spatial heterogeneity in lung cancer. Whole-study findings and limits: Tumoral mutation counts were tracked by counts of expanded intratumoral alpha and beta TCRs.

Each CDR3 protein gets one entry after TCRdb re-called the 5' RACE reads with MiXCR. This table has fewer than 7,000 distinct CDR3 sequences, just under 8% appearing once. Regarding time point: sample taken at primary tumor resection. No antigen has been identified for these receptors. The source was lung tumor tissue, collected at surgery. The receptors here all came from a female donor with early-stage non-small cell lung cancer.

This clonotype is labeled medium-sized. The rearrangement joins TRBV5-5 to TRBJ2-7, with D perhaps being TRBD1 or TRBD2 (5 bases each). Germline V gives CDR1 SGHKS, CDR2 YYEKEE (reference sequence). With 0 bases removed from V and 0 bases from J, the gap between germline ends came to 7 bases. The CDR3 runs to 14 residues. CDR3: CASSLGGTSYEQYF. The CDR3 coding sequence is TGTGCCAGCAGCTTGGGGGGGACCTCCTACGAGCAGTACTTC.

This clonotype has only a few counts. The CDR3 DNA sequence: TGTGCCAGCAGCGTAGGACAACTCGAGACCCAGTACTTC. Translating gives CASSVGQLETQYF. The chain employs TRBV9 and TRBJ2-5, with D hard to call. With 0 bases removed from V and 5 bases from J, the gap between germline ends came to 8 bases. Per germline, CDR1 SGDLS and CDR2 YYNGEE. The CDR3 contains 13 residues.

In its sample, this clonotype is medium-sized. This sequence joins TRBV29-1 and TRBJ2-3; 12 bases align to TRBD2. This CDR3 is 13 amino acids long. Germline assignment: CDR1 SQVTM and CDR2 ANQGSEA. Trimming cost V 4 bases and J 7 bases; bases outside gene matches: 3. The CDR3, as DNA: TGCAGCGTTGGGACTAGCGGGAATAATACGCAGTATTTT. It specifies CSVGTSGNNTQYF.

This clonotype was seen ten or more times. J is TRBJ2-4 and V is TRBV6-1; 9 positions agree with TRBD1. The length of the CDR3 is 13 residues. The germline V gene has CDR1 MNHNS and CDR2 SASEGT. The V and J ends lost 6 bases and 8 bases, in that order; junction bases with no gene match: 5. The CDR3 DNA is TGTGCCAGCAGAGGGACAGGGAGGGACATTCAGTACTTC. As protein: CASRGTGRDIQYF.

This clonotype qualifies as medium-sized. The chain combines TRBV9 with TRBJ2-3; 10 bases line up with TRBD1. This CDR3 is 16 amino acids long. V lost 4 bases, J lost 4 bases, and 9 bases stayed unmatched. Germline V gene sequence: CDR1 SGDLS, CDR2 YYNGEE. CDR3 DNA sequence: TGTGCCAGCAGCCCGACGACAGGGGGCAATTCAGATACGCAGTATTTT. Amino acid sequence: CASSPTTGGNSDTQYF.

This clonotype has ten or more counts. J is TRBJ2-4 and V is TRBV7-2, with D perhaps TRBD1 or TRBD2 (5 bases each). V was pared by 5 bases and J by 6 bases, with 8 bases between. CDR1 is SGHTA, CDR2 FQGNSA, per germline. This CDR3 comprises 12 residues. CDR3: CASSPRGNIQYF. Written as DNA, the CDR3 is TGTGCCAGCAGCCCGAGGGGAAACATTCAGTACTTC.

This clonotype was seen at least ten times. The chain employs TRBV18 and TRBJ2-7; D not certain. CDR3 length: 12 residues. Germline CDR1 is KGHSH and CDR2 is LQKENI. Trimming left V 2 bases short and J 5 bases short, with 7 bases between. The CDR3 reads CASSPTLNEQYF. DNA of the CDR3: TGTGCCAGCTCACCAACCTTGAACGAGCAGTACTTC.

This clonotype was found many times. The gene calls are TRBV12-3 or TRBV12-4 and TRBJ2-1; D may be TRBD2 (5 bases). This CDR3 region has 13 residues. V shed 6 bases and J shed 7 bases, with 13 bases lying between them. This CDR3 is CASRTDSRNEQFF. The CDR3 DNA reads as TGTGCCAGCAGAACGGACTCACGGAATGAGCAGTTCTTC.

This clonotype is deemed medium-sized. The chain carries TRBV7-9 and TRBJ1-6; no reliable D call. V lost 1 base to trimming and J lost 7 bases, with 5 bases between them. CDR3 length: 13 amino acids. Germline lookup yields CDR1 SEHNR and CDR2 FQNEAQ (reference sequence). CDR3 sequence reads: CASSLGSNSPLHF. CDR3 coding DNA: TGTGCCAGCAGCTTAGGCTCAAATTCACCCCTCCACTTT.

This clonotype showed up many times. V is TRBV2 and J is TRBJ2-5; D is undetermined. The germline CDR1 and CDR2 sequences are SNHLY and FYNNEI. V lost 6 bases and J lost 1, with 9 bases in between. This CDR3 is 13 amino acids long. The CDR3 DNA sequence: TGTGCCAGCAGGGAGCAGCCCCAAGAGACCCAGTACTTC. This encodes CASREQPQETQYF.

By share, this clonotype ranks as medium-sized. This sequence joins TRBV5-5 and TRBJ2-5, with D perhaps matching TRBD2 (6 bases). Germline values: CDR1 SGHKS, CDR2 YYEKEE (reference sequence). The CDR3 contains 14 residues. V gave up 4 bases and J gave up 0 bases, with 10 bases separating them. The CDR3 spells CASSPGTYQETQYF. As DNA, the CDR3 is TGTGCCAGCAGCCCTGGGACTTACCAAGAGACCCAGTACTTC.

By proportion, this clonotype is medium-sized. The rearrangement uses TRBV29-1 and TRBJ2-7, with a tentative D call TRBD1 (6 bases). The CDR3 extends over 15 amino acids. V was shortened by 6 bases and J by 3 bases, with 21 bases between the two germline ends. The germline CDR1 and CDR2 sequences are SQVTM and ANQGSEA. The CDR3 sequence: CSVLDSPNGFYEQYF. CDR3 coding DNA: TGCAGCGTGTTGGACAGCCCAAACGGATTCTACGAGCAGTACTTC.

This clonotype has ten or more counts. This chain joins TRBV18 and TRBJ2-2; the D is unclear. Between the trimmed V and J ends, which lost 3 bases and 2 bases, there was a span of 7 bases. CDR1 KGHSH and CDR2 LQKENI come from the germline V gene. The CDR3 totals 14 residues. The CDR3, as DNA: TGTGCCAGCTCACCGGACCCAAACACCGGGGAGCTGTTTTTT. This sequence encodes CASSPDPNTGELFF.

In this sample, this clonotype turned up many times. The chain links TRBV11-2 to TRBJ2-1; 10 bases fit TRBD2. This CDR3 spans 15 amino acids. Losses at the gene ends were 5 bases for V and 6 bases for J; bases not matched to a gene: 7. CDR1 SGHAT and CDR2 FQNNGV come from the germline V gene. The CDR3 nucleotides are TGTGCCAGCAGCGTCGGACTAGCGGTCTTCAATGAGCAGTTCTTC. This translates into CASSVGLAVFNEQFF. Using reference TRBV11-2 and TRBJ2-1 for the parts outside the CDR3, the full variable domain is EAGVAQSPRYKIIEKRQSVAFWCNPISGHATLYWYQQILGQGPKLLIQFQNNGVVDDSQLPKDRFSAERLKGVDSTLKIQPAKLEDSAVYLCASSVGLAVFNEQFFGPGTRLTVL.

By sample share, this clonotype is medium-sized. This chain uses TRBV27 with TRBJ1-5; the D gene is possibly TRBD1 (5 bases). Germline V gene sequence: CDR1 MNHEY, CDR2 SMNVEV (reference sequence). CDR3 length equals 17 residues. V was trimmed by 2 bases and J by 0 bases, leaving 14 bases between them. CDR3: CASSLRMGPSSNQPQHF. CDR3 sequence (DNA): TGTGCCAGCAGTTTAAGGATGGGACCGAGTAGCAATCAGCCCCAGCATTTT.

This clonotype is medium-sized. The chain couples TRBV5-1 to TRBJ2-7, with TRBD2 identical over 9 bases. CDR1 and CDR2 from the germline V gene are SGHRS and YFSETQ. V lost 0 bases and J lost 7; bases outside the gene matches: 8. This CDR3 comprises 15 residues. The DNA for the CDR3 is TGCGCCAGCAGCTTGGGCTCCGGGACTAGCATAGAGCAGTACTTC. Encoded protein: CASSLGSGTSIEQYF.

This clonotype appeared many times. V usage is TRBV18 and J usage is TRBJ1-5; D gene ambiguous. CDR1 and CDR2 from the germline V gene are KGHSH and LQKENI. Trimming took 4 bases from V and 2 from J, leaving 15 bases between them. This CDR3 has 16 residues. Here the CDR3 DNA reads TGTGCCAGCTCACTAAATGGGGAAAGCGGCAATCAGCCCCAGCATTTT. Amino acids: CASSLNGESGNQPQHF.